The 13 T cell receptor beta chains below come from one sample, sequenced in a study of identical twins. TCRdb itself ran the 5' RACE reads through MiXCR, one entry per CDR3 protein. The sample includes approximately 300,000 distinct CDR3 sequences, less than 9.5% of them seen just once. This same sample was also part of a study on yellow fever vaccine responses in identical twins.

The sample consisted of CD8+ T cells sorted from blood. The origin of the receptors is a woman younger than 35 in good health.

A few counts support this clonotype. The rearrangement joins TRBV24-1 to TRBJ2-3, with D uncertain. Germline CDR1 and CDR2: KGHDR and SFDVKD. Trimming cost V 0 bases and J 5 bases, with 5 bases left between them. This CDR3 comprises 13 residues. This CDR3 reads CATSDLWRDTQYF. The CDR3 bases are TGTGCCACCAGTGATTTGTGGAGAGATACGCAGTATTTT.

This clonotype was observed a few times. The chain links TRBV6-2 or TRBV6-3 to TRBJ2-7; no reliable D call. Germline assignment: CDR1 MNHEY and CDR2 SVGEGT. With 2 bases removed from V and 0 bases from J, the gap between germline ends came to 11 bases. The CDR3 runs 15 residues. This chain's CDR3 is CASSYRTASSYEQYF. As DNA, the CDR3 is TGTGCCAGCAGTTACAGGACGGCAAGCTCCTACGAGCAGTACTTC.

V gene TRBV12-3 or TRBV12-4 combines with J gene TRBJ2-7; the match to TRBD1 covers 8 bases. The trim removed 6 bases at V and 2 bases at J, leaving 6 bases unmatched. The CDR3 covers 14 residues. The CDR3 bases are TGTGCCAGCAGCCCTGGGGACAGGCCCTACGAGCAGTACTTC. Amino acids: CASSPGDRPYEQYF.

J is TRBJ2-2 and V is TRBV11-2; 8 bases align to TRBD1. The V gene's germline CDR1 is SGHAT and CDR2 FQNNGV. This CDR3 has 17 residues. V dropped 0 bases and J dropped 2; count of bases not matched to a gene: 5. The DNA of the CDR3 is TGTGCCAGCAGCTTAGAAGGCCAGGGGGCCAACACCGGGGAGCTGTTTTTT. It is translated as CASSLEGQGANTGELFF.

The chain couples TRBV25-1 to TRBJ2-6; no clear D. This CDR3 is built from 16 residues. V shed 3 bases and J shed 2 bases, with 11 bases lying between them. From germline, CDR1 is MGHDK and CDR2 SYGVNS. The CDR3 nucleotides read TGTGCCAGCAGTGAGAGATACTCGGCTGGGGCCAACGTCCTGACTTTC. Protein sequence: CASSERYSAGANVLTF. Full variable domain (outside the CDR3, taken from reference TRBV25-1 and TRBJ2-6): EADIYQTPRYLVIGTGKKITLECSQTMGHDKMYWYQQDPGMELHLIHYSYGVNSTEKGDLSSESTVSRIRTEHFPLTLESARPSHTSQYLCASSERYSAGANVLTFGAGSRLTVL.

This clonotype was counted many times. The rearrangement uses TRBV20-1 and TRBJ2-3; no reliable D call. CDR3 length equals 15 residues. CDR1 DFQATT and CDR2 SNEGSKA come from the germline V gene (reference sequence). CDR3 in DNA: TGCAGAGATAAAGGGCAGGCCCCAAGAACAGATACGCAGTATTTT. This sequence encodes CRDKGQAPRTDTQYF.

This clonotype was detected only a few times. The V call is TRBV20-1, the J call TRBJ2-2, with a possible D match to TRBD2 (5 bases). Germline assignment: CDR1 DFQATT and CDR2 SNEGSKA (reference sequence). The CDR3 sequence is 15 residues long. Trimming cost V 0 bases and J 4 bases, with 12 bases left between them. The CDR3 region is CSARDRGLGTGELFF. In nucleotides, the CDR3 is TGCAGTGCTAGAGATAGAGGGCTGGGCACCGGGGAGCTGTTTTTT.

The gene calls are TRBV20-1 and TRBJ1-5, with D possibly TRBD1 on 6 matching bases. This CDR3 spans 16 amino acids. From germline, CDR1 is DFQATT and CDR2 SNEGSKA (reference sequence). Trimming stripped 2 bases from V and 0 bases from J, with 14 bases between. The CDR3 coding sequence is TGCAGTGCTAGAAACATACAGGGAGATAGCAATCAGCCCCAGCATTTT. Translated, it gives CSARNIQGDSNQPQHF.

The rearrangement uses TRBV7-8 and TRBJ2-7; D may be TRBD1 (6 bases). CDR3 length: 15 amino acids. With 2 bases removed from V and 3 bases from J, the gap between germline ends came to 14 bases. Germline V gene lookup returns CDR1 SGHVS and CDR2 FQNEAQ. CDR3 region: CASSLREQGYYEQYF. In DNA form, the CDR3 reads TGTGCCAGCAGCTTAAGGGAACAGGGATACTACGAGCAGTACTTC.

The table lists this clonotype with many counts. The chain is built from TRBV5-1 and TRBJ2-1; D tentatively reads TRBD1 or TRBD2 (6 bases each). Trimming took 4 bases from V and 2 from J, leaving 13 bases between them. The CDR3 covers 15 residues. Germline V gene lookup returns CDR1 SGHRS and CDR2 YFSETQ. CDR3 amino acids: CASSDSGEAYNEQFF. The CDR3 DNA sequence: TGCGCCAGCAGCGATTCAGGGGAGGCCTACAATGAGCAGTTCTTC.

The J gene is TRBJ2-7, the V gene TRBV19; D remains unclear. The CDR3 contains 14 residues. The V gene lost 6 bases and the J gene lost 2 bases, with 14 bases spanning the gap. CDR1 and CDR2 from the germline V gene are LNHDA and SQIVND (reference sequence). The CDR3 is CASSVLGGTYEQYF. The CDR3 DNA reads TGTGCCAGTAGCGTCCTGGGCGGCACCTACGAGCAGTACTTC.

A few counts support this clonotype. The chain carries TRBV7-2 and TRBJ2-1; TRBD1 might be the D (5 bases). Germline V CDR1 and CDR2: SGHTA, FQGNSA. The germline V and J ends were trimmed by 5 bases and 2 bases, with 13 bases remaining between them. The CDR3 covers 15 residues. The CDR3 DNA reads TGTGCCAGCAGCCCCGACAGCTCTACCTACAATGAGCAGTTCTTC. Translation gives CASSPDSSTYNEQFF. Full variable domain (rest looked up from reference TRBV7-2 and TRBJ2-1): GAGVSQSPSNKVTEKGKDVELRCDPISGHTALYWYRQSLGQGLEFLIYFQGNSAPDKSGLPSDRFSAERTGGSVSTLTIQRTQQEDSAVYLCASSPDSSTYNEQFFGPGTRLTVL.

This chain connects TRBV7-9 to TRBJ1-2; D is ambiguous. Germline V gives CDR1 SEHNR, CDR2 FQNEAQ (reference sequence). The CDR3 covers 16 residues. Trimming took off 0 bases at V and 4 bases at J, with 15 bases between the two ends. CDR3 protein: CASSLAEGPGPYGYTF. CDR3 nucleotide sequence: TGTGCCAGCAGCTTAGCCGAAGGTCCCGGTCCCTATGGCTACACCTTC. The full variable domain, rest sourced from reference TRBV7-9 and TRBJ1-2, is DTGVSQNPRHKITKRGQNVTFRCDPISEHNRLYWYRQTLGQGPEFLTYFQNEAQLEKSRLLSDRFSAERPKGSFSTLEIQRTEQGDSAMYLCASSLAEGPGPYGYTFGSGTRLTVV.